The rows below give T cell receptor beta chains drawn from one sample of a study of T-cell memory formation after mild COVID-19. TCRdb re-called the 5' RACE reads through MiXCR, storing one row per CDR3 protein. Among roughly 560,000 distinct CDR3 sequences, roughly 22% were seen once, and the ten largest hold about 12%. Sequences were obtained from PBMCs or a T cell subset sorted from them (not recorded which). The receptors were sampled from an adult woman who had mild COVID-19 (a few samples of this study predate the infection). Cell type and time point are not known. Both conserved end residues are part of each CDR3. The D gene is left open where the match is weak.

length | J | V | D | CDR3
14 | TRBJ1-1 | TRBV18 | NA | CASSPTGQMNEAFF
13 | TRBJ2-5 | TRBV4-1 | NA | CASSQLLGETQYF
15 | TRBJ1-6 | TRBV11-2 | NA | CASSLGAGANSPLHF
15 | TRBJ2-1 | TRBV20-1 | NA | CSAVGKGIMYNEQFF
17 | TRBJ2-1 | TRBV11-3 | TRBD2 | CASSPPRASGRDNEQFF
15 | TRBJ2-5 | TRBV2 | TRBD2 | CASSDALAGGETQYF
15 | TRBJ2-7 | TRBV29-1 | NA | CSVEAGRGPSYEQYF
13 | TRBJ1-1 | TRBV20-1 | NA | CSGLFFMNTEAFF
15 | TRBJ2-1 | TRBV19 | TRBD2 | CASRGGTSGANEQFF
13 | TRBJ1-1 | TRBV6-5 | NA | CASRPRPNTEAFF
13 | TRBJ2-1 | TRBV29-1 | NA | CSVLHDSGFRQFF
15 | TRBJ1-1 | TRBV25-1 | NA | CASSEWGGYPTEAFF
14 | TRBJ2-3 | TRBV19 | NA | CATAWKGPTDTQYF
16 | TRBJ2-2 | TRBV24-1 | NA | CATKSPGTGNTGELFF
13 | TRBJ2-3 | TRBV24-1 | NA | CATSPDFTDTQYF
15 | TRBJ2-3 | TRBV4-2 | NA | CASSQQGTSTDTQYF
17 | TRBJ2-1 | TRBV7-6 | TRBD2 | CASSPRTSGRGWDEQFF
15 | TRBJ2-7 | TRBV25-1 | NA | CASSDKQGSTYEQYF
16 | TRBJ1-1 | TRBV2 | NA | CASSEVGSPSGTEAFF
14 | TRBJ2-7 | TRBV30 | NA | CAWSWGQRDNEQYF
14 | TRBJ1-1 | TRBV20-1 | TRBD1 | CSARDSGGFTEAFF
18 | TRBJ2-5 | TRBV7-6 | NA | CASSSIRGAALYQETQYF
16 | TRBJ2-1 | TRBV20-1 | TRBD2 | CSASGTSERAYNEQFF
16 | TRBJ1-6 | TRBV5-6 | NA | CASSLEAGRANSPLHF
12 | TRBJ1-2 | TRBV5-5 | NA | CASSHLQGPLAF
17 | TRBJ2-7 | TRBV21-1 | NA | CASSSNKEGRGHYEQYF
15 | TRBJ2-3 | TRBV5-1 | NA | CASSLAGRGYDTQYF
18 | TRBJ1-1 | TRBV7-8 | TRBD1 | CASSLAPYGTGGNTEAFF
15 | TRBJ1-6 | TRBV27 | NA | CASSPRRGYNSPLHF
16 | TRBJ2-1 | TRBV5-1 | TRBD2 | CASSSGTSGGAGEQFF
13 | TRBJ2-5 | TRBV18 | NA | CASSPLLEETQYF
16 | TRBJ2-7 | TRBV6-5 | NA | CASSAFRGGLDDEQYF
16 | TRBJ1-5 | TRBV20-1 | NA | CSAKEAGDLIHQPQHF
14 | TRBJ2-7 | TRBV5-4 | TRBD2 | CASSYGTSGDEQYF
16 | TRBJ2-5 | TRBV4-2 | NA | CASSQVGSGFQETQYF
13 | TRBJ2-3 | TRBV9 | NA | CASSLTDGNTQYF
15 | TRBJ2-7 | TRBV3-1 | TRBD1 | CASSPTGTGAPEQYF
15 | TRBJ2-1 | TRBV7-9 | NA | CASSLDGNTYNEQFF
14 | TRBJ1-4 | TRBV18 | TRBD1 | CASSPGQGNEKLFF
14 | TRBJ1-4 | TRBV5-1 | TRBD1 | CASSPHWDSEKLFF